This is a list of T cell receptor beta chains from one sample in a study of T cell responses to AZD1222 COVID-19 vaccine. Generated by immunoSEQ multiplex PCR, the TCRdb table keeps only in-frame clones and is missing some. This repertoire shows approximately 220,000 clones, about 93% found once; its top ten account for around 1%. The material sequenced was peripheral blood, taken on day 0 of MenACWY control vaccination. Receptors originate from an adult in good health. Both conserved end residues are part of each CDR3. A D gene is named only where the DNA matches it firmly. Only some rows state a clone size, as once, few, many or a class for expanded clones.

d_call cdr3_length j_call clone_size v_call cdr3_aa cdr3_nt
TRBD1 18 TRBJ2-2 NA TRBV9 CASSVESLDRENTGELFF TGTGCCAGCAGCGTAGAGAGTCTGGACAGGGAGAACACCGGGGAGCTGTTTTTT
NA 15 TRBJ1-1 NA TRBV2 CASTPSGRGNTEAFF TGTGCCAGCACCCCATCTGGCAGGGGGAACACTGAAGCTTTCTTT
NA 11 TRBJ2-2 NA TRBV19 CASSIVGELFF TGTGCCAGTAGTATTGTAGGGGAGCTGTTTTTT
NA 15 TRBJ1-1 NA TRBV7-9 CASNPQGPGNAEAFF TGTGCCAGCAACCCCCAGGGGCCGGGGAACGCTGAAGCTTTCTTT
NA 13 TRBJ2-1 NA TRBV24-1 CATSDWASREQFF TGTGCCACCAGTGACTGGGCCTCACGGGAGCAGTTCTTC
NA 13 TRBJ1-2 NA TRBV7-8 CASSLEGGYGYTF TGTGCCAGCAGCCTGGAGGGTGGCTATGGCTACACCTTC
TRBD1 12 TRBJ2-7 NA TRBV30 CAWSTGAYEQYF TGTGCCTGGAGTACAGGGGCCTACGAGCAGTACTTC
TRBD1 16 TRBJ1-4 NA TRBV4-2 CASSQDPGTGGEKLFF TGTGCCAGCAGCCAAGATCCGGGGACAGGGGGCGAAAAACTGTTTTTT
TRBD1 13 TRBJ1-5 NA TRBV3-1/TRBV3-2 CASSVNRDSFKHF TGTGCCAGCAGCGTAAACCGGGACAGCTTTAAGCATTTT
NA 13 TRBJ1-1 once TRBV11-2 CASSTTKNTEAFF TGTGCCAGCAGCACCACAAAGAACACTGAAGCTTTCTTT
TRBD1 15 TRBJ1-4 NA TRBV3-1/TRBV3-2 CASSQGTGYSEKLFF TGTGCCAGCAGCCAAGGGACAGGGTATAGTGAAAAACTGTTTTTT
NA 15 TRBJ1-4 NA TRBV19 CASSHTRVANEKLFF TGTGCCAGTAGCCACACCCGGGTTGCTAATGAAAAACTGTTTTTT
NA 17 TRBJ1-6 NA TRBV7-2 CASSLQIGRGSNSPLHF TGTGCCAGCAGCCTCCAAATTGGGAGGGGATCCAATTCACCCCTCCACTTT
NA 14 TRBJ1-4 NA TRBV7-2 CASSFYGTNEKLFF TGTGCCAGCAGCTTCTATGGTACCAATGAAAAACTGTTTTTT
TRBD1 13 TRBJ1-5 NA TRBV3-1/TRBV3-2 CASSRQGNQPQHF TGTGCCAGCAGCCGACAGGGGAATCAGCCCCAGCATTTT
NA 13 TRBJ1-2 NA TRBV6-5 CASSYEERGGYTF TGTGCCAGCAGTTACGAGGAGAGGGGAGGCTACACCTTC
TRBD1 13 TRBJ2-7 NA TRBV30 CAWSRTGVGEQYF TGTGCCTGGTCCCGGACAGGGGTAGGCGAGCAGTACTTC
TRBD1 16 TRBJ1-2 once TRBV6-6 CASSRDRAARPYGYTF TGTGCCAGCAGTCGAGACAGGGCGGCCCGCCCCTATGGCTACACCTTC
NA 14 TRBJ2-5 few TRBV2 CASSRAGGKETQYF TGTGCCAGCAGTCGGGCGGGCGGAAAAGAGACCCAGTACTTC
NA 12 TRBJ2-3 few TRBV29-1 CSVEPGTDTQYF TGCAGCGTTGAACCCGGCACAGATACGCAGTATTTT
NA 15 TRBJ1-6 NA TRBV5-1 CASKSGGSYNSPLHF TGCGCCAGCAAGTCCGGGGGCTCCTATAATTCACCCCTCCACTTT
NA 12 TRBJ1-4 NA TRBV7-9 CASSRQGEKLFF TGTGCCAGCAGCAGGCAGGGGGAAAAACTGTTTTTT
TRBD1 16 TRBJ1-3 NA TRBV5-6 CASSPRGQLSGNTIYF TGTGCCAGCAGCCCCAGGGGACAGCTCTCTGGAAACACCATATATTTT
NA 16 TRBJ2-3 NA TRBV10-2 CASLDRGHISTDTQYF TGCGCCAGCCTCGACCGGGGACACATTAGCACAGATACGCAGTATTTT